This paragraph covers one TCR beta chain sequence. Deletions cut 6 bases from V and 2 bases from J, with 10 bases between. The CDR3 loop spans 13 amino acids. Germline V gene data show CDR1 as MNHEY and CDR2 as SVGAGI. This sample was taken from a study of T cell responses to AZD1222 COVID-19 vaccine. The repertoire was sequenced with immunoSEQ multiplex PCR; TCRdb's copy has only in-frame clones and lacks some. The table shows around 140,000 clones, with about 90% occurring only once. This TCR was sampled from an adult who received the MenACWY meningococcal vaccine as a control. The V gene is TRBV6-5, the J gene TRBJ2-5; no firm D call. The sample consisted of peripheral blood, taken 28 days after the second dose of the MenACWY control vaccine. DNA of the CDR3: TGTGCCAGCAGGTCCTACGCTCAAGAGACCCAGTACTTC. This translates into CASRSYAQETQYF.